These 5 T cell receptor beta chains came from one sample sequenced in a study of regulatory and conventional T cells in RAG deficiency. Blood CD4+ CD25-low CD127-high conventional T cells supplied the genomic DNA template. Using immunoSEQ multiplex PCR, the repertoire was profiled, and TCRdb retains in-frame clones only, with some absent. Here the sample spans fewer than 30,000 clones, about 96% being singletons. The same sample was also studied in work on regulatory T cells. That report notes: The PCR used 52 TRBV and 13 TRBJ primers.

Specimen: CD25- CD4+ T cells sorted from blood. The receptors derive from a human donor in good health.

The chain uses TRBV5-1 and TRBJ1-2; a weak D match, TRBD1 (5 bases). Looked up from germline, CDR1 is SGHRS and CDR2 is YFSETQ. The V end was cut by 6 bases, the J end by 4 bases, with 19 bases between. The CDR3 is 15 amino acids. The CDR3 bases are TGCGCCAGCACCCCTTCGGCAGGGATAATCTATGGCTACACCTTC. Encoded protein: CASTPSAGIIYGYTF.

V is TRBV2 and J is TRBJ2-1; maybe TRBD1 (5 bases). This CDR3 has 13 residues. Trimming shortened V by 6 bases and J by 4 bases, and 10 bases separated the two germline ends. In germline, CDR1 is SNHLY, CDR2 FYNNEI. CDR3 coding DNA: TGTGCCAGCAGGGTAGACAGATACAATGAGCAGTTCTTC. Its protein product is CASRVDRYNEQFF.

The chain is built from TRBV6-6 and TRBJ2-7, with 7 bases that match TRBD1. Germline CDR1 MNHNY, CDR2 SVGAGI (reference sequence). Trimming removed 0 bases from V and 2 bases from J; junction bases left unmatched: 4. The length of the CDR3 is 15 residues. The CDR3: CASSYSRDSTYEQYF. As DNA, the CDR3 is TGTGCCAGCAGTTACTCGAGGGACAGTACCTACGAGCAGTACTTC.

This chain connects TRBV29-1 to TRBJ1-1; 12 bases align to TRBD1. Germline V lookup: CDR1 SQVTM, CDR2 ANQGSEA. J gave up 7 bases and V 6 bases, and 3 bases lay outside the gene matches. CDR3 length: 12 residues. The CDR3 sequence is CSVGQGAGEAFF. Written as DNA, the CDR3 is TGCAGCGTGGGACAGGGGGCTGGTGAAGCTTTCTTT.

V is TRBV19 and J is TRBJ1-2; D may be TRBD1 (6 bases). Trimming took off 4 bases at V and 0 bases at J, with 12 bases between the two ends. CDR1 is LNHDA, CDR2 SQIVND, per germline (reference sequence). This CDR3 is built from 15 residues. CDR3 bases: TGTGCCAGTAGTACCTACAGGGCCGCTAACTATGGCTACACCTTC. Translated, it gives CASSTYRAANYGYTF.